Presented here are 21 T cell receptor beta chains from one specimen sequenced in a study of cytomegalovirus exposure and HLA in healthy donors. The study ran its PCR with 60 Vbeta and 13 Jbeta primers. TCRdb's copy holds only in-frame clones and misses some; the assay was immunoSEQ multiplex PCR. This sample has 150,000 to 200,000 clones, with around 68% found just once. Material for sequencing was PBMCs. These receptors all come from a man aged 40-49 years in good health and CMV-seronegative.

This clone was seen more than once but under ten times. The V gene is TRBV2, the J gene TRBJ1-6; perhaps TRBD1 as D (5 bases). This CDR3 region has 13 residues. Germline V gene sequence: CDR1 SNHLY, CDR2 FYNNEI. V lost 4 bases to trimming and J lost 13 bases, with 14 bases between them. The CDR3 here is CASSAEGRGPLHF. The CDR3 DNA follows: TGTGCCAGCAGTGCTGAAGGGAGGGGCCCCCTCCACTTT.

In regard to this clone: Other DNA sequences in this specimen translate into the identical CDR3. The DNA of the CDR3 is TGCGCCAGCAGCCCAGGGCCTAACACTGAAGCTTTCTTT. It codes for CASSPGPNTEAFF. The chain has TRBV5-1 and TRBJ1-1; TRBD1 is a possible D gene (5 bases). V lost 4 bases to trimming and J lost 2 bases, with 9 bases between them. The CDR3 has 13 residues. Germline V CDR1 and CDR2: SGHRS, YFSETQ.

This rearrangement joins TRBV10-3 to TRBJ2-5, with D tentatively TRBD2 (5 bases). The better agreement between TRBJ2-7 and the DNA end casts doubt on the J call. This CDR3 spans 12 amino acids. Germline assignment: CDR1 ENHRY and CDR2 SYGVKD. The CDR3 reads CAISANGNEQYF. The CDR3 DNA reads TGTGCCATCAGCGCTAACGGGAACGAGCAGTACTTC.

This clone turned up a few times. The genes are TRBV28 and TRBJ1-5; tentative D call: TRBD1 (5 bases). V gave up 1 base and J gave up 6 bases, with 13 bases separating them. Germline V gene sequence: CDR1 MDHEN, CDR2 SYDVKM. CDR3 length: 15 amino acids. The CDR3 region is CASSLYGGLLQPQHF. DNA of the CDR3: TGTGCCAGCAGTTTATATGGGGGACTGCTTCAGCCCCAGCATTTT.

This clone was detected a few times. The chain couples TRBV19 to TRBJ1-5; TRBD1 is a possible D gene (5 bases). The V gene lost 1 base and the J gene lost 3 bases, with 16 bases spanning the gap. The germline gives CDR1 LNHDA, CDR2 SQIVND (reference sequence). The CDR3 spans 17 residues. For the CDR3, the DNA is TGTGCCAGTAGTATAGGGAGGCGGGGGGGTTCCAATCAGCCCCAGCATTTT. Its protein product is CASSIGRRGGSNQPQHF.

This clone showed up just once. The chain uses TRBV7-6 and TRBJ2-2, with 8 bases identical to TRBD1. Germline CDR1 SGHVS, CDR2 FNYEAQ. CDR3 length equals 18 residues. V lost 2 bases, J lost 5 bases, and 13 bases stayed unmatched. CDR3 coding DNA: TGTGCCAGCAGCTTATCTCTATTAAGGACAGGGTATACCGGGGAGCTGTTTTTT. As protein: CASSLSLLRTGYTGELFF.

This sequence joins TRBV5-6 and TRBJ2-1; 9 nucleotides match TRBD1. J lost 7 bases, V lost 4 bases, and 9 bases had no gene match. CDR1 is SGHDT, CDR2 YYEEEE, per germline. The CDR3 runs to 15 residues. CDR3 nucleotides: TGTGCCAGCAGCCTTCGGGGGACAGGGTCTAATGAGCAGTTCTTC. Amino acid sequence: CASSLRGTGSNEQFF.

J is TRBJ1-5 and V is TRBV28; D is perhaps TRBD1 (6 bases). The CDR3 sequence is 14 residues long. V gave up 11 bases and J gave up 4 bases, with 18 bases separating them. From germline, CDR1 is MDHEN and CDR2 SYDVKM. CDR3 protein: CAARVGTINQPQHF. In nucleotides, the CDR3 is TGTGCCGCCCGAGTGGGGACAATAAATCAGCCCCAGCATTTT.

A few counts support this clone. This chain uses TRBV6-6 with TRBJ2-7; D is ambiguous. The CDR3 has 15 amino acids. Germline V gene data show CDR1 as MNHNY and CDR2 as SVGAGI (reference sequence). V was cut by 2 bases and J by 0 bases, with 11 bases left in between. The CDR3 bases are TGTGCCAGCAGTTACCAGGTCCCCCTCTCCTACGAGCAGTACTTC. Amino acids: CASSYQVPLSYEQYF.

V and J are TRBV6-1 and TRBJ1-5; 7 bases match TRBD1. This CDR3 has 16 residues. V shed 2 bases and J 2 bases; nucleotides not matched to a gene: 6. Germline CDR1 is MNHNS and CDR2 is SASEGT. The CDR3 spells CASSEKGARGNQPQHF. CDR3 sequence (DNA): TGTGCCAGCAGTGAAAAGGGGGCTCGGGGCAATCAGCCCCAGCATTTT.

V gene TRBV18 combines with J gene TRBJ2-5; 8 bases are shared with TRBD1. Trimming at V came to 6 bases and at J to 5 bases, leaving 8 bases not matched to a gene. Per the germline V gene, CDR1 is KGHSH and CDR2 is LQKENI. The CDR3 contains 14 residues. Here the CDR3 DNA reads TGTGCCAGCTCGCCTATTACAGGGGGTGAGACCCAGTACTTC. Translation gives CASSPITGGETQYF. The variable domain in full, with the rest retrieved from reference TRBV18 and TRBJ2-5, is NAGVMQNPRHLVRRRGQEARLRCSPMKGHSHVYWYRQLPEEGLKFMVYLQKENIIDESGMPKERFSAEFPKEGPSILRIQQVVRGDSAAYFCASSPITGGETQYFGPGTRLLVL.

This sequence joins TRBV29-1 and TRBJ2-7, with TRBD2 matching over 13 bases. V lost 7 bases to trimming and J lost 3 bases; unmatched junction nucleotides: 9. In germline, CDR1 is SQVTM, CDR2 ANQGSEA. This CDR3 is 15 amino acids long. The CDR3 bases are TGCAGCGCCAAAAGGGGGACTAGCGGGATCTACGAGCAGTACTTC. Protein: CSAKRGTSGIYEQYF.

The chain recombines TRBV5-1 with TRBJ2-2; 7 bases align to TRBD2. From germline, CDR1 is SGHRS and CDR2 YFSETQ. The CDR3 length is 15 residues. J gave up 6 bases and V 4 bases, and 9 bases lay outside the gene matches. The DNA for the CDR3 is TGCGCCAGCAGCGCCGGGACTAATAAGGCCGGGGAGCTGTTTTTT. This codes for CASSAGTNKAGELFF.

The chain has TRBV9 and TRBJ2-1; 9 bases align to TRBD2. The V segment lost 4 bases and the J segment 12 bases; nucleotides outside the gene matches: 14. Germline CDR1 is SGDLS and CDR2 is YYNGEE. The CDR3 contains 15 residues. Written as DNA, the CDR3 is TGTGCCAGCAGCCTCAGCGGAGGTGGCGGGGGGGCGCAGTTCTTC. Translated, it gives CASSLSGGGGGAQFF.

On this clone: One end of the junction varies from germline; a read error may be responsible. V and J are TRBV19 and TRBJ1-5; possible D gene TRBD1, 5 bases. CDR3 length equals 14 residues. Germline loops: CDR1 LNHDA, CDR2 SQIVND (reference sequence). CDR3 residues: CASITGLLNKPQHF. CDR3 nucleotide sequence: TGTGCCAGTATAACGGGACTCCTCAATAAGCCCCAGCATTTT.

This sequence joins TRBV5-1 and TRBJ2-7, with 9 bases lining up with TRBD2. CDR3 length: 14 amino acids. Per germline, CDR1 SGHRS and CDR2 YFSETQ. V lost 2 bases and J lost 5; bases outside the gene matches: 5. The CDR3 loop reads CASSFRGRVDEQYF. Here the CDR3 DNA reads TGCGCCAGCAGCTTCCGCGGGAGGGTCGACGAGCAGTACTTC.

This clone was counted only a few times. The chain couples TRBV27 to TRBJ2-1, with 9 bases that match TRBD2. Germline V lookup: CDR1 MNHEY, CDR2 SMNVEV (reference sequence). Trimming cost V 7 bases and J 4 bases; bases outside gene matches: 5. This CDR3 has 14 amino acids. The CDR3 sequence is CASTKTSGYNEQFF. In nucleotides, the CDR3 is TGTGCCAGCACCAAGACTAGCGGATACAATGAGCAGTTCTTC.

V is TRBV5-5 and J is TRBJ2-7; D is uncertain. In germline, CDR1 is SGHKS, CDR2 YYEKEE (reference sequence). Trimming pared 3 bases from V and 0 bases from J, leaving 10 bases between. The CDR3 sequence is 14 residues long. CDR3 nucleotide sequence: TGTGCCAGCAGCTCCCCAGGTATCTCCTACGAGCAGTACTTC. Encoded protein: CASSSPGISYEQYF. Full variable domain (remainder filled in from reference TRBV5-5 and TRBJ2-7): DAGVTQSPTHLIKTRGQQVTLRCSPISGHKSVSWYQQVLGQGPQFIFQYYEKEERGRGNFPDRFSARQFPNYSSELNVNALLLGDSALYLCASSSPGISYEQYFGPGTRLTVT.

The CDR3 is CASVESRTYEQYF. For the CDR3, the DNA is TGTGCCAGCGTTGAATCGAGGACTTACGAGCAGTACTTC. This chain connects TRBV2 to TRBJ2-7; a weak D match, TRBD2 (5 bases). This CDR3 has 13 amino acids. CDR1 is SNHLY, CDR2 FYNNEI, per germline. V lost 8 bases and J 4 bases, leaving 15 bases between the germline ends.

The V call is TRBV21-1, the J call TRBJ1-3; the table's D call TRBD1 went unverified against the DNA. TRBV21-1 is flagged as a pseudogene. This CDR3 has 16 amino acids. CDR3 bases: TGTGCCAGCAGCACCCCCCAGGGGGACTCTGGAAACACCATATATTTT. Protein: CASSTPQGDSGNTIYF.

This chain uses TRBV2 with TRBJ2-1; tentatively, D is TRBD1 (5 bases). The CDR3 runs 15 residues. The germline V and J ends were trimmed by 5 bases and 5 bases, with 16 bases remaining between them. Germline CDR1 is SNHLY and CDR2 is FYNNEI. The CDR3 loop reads CASSFDSGLNNEQFF. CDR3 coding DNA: TGTGCCAGCAGTTTCGACAGTGGGTTAAACAATGAGCAGTTCTTC.